The 11 T cell receptor beta chains below were found in one sample sequenced in a study of blood T cell repertoires in COVID-19. Libraries were prepared by immunoSEQ multiplex PCR; TCRdb keeps only in-frame clonotypes and omits some of them. The table records roughly 200,000 clones, more than 65% of them present only once. Sequencing was carried out using peripheral blood. These receptors were taken from a man aged 45-60 years with active or convalescent COVID-19.

The genes are TRBV5-1 and TRBJ1-1; 10 bases fit TRBD1. V shed 5 bases, J shed 4 bases, and the junction held 8 bases outside the gene matches. This CDR3 comprises 15 residues. Germline V gene sequence: CDR1 SGHRS, CDR2 YFSETQ. CDR3 sequence (DNA): TGCGCCAGCAGGGACAGGGGGAGTCCTGGCACTGAAGCTTTCTTT. It encodes CASRDRGSPGTEAFF.

The chain links TRBV7-2 to TRBJ2-1; unclear D gene. Germline lookup yields CDR1 SGHTA and CDR2 FQGNSA. V was cut by 0 bases and J by 4 bases, with 7 bases left in between. This CDR3 has 14 residues. In DNA, the CDR3 is TGTGCCAGCAGCTTAGCGGCCAGTTACAATGAGCAGTTCTTC. Translation gives CASSLAASYNEQFF.

The chain has TRBV6-5 and TRBJ1-1; D is unclear. Germline CDR1 MNHEY, CDR2 SVGAGI. V lost 8 bases, J lost 8 bases, and 9 bases lay in between. CDR3 size: 10 residues. This CDR3 is CASVLAEAFF. The CDR3 coding sequence is TGTGCCAGCGTATTGGCCGAAGCTTTCTTT.

The CDR3 loop is CASSRRGTPLHF. CDR3 DNA sequence: TGTGCCAGCAGCCGCAGGGGCACACCCCTCCACTTT. The V and J genes are TRBV12-3 or TRBV12-4 and TRBJ1-6; D might be TRBD1 (6 bases). The CDR3 spans 12 residues. The V end was cut by 6 bases, the J end by 11 bases, with 11 bases between.

The chain is built from TRBV7-6 and TRBJ2-5, with a weak D call TRBD2 (6 bases). The V end lost 0 bases, the J end lost 4 bases, and 15 bases lay between the germline ends. There are 16 residues in the CDR3. Looked up from germline, CDR1 is SGHVS and CDR2 is FNYEAQ. CDR3 nucleotide sequence: TGTGCCAGCAGCTTAGCGGGCGGGATGCCAGGAGAGACCCAGTACTTC. Protein sequence: CASSLAGGMPGETQYF.

The rearrangement links TRBV19 to TRBJ2-5; TRBD2 matches 8 bases. V lost 6 bases, J lost 5 bases, and 11 bases stayed unmatched. This CDR3 spans 15 amino acids. CDR1 and CDR2 from the germline V gene are LNHDA and SQIVND (reference sequence). The CDR3 bases are TGTGCCAGTAGATATGGGGGACTAGGGGAGGAGACCCAGTACTTC. This encodes CASRYGGLGEETQYF.

The chain combines TRBV30 with TRBJ2-2; the D gene is possibly TRBD1 (6 bases). CDR1 and CDR2 from the germline V gene are GTSNPN and SVGIG (reference sequence). Trimming stripped 2 bases from V and 7 bases from J, with 14 bases between. The CDR3 has 14 amino acids. The CDR3 coding sequence is TGTGCCTGGAGTTATATCAGGGGCAGCGGGGAGCTGTTTTTT. The encoded protein is CAWSYIRGSGELFF. Together with reference TRBV30 and TRBJ2-2, the CDR3 gives the full variable domain: SQTIHQWPATLVQPVGSPLSLECTVEGTSNPNLYWYRQAAGRGLQLLFYSVGIGQISSEVPQNLSASRPQDRQFILSSKKLLLSDSGFYLCAWSYIRGSGELFFGEGSRLTVL.

This chain links TRBV7-3 with TRBJ2-3, with a possible D match to TRBD1 (6 bases). Trimming took off 4 bases at V and 6 bases at J, with 14 bases between the two ends. The CDR3 consists of 14 residues. The germline gives CDR1 SGHTA, CDR2 FQGTGA. The CDR3 region has the DNA TGTGCCAGCAGCTCAGGGGATTTTTCTGATACGCAGTATTTT. Translating gives CASSSGDFSDTQYF.

This chain links TRBV7-3 with TRBJ2-3, with D maybe TRBD1 (6 bases). The ends were cut back, 3 bases at V and 4 bases at J, with 17 bases in the middle. Germline lookup yields CDR1 SGHTA and CDR2 FQGTGA. The CDR3 contains 16 residues. As DNA, the CDR3 is TGTGCCAGCAGCTTGGGGGCGGGCCTTGGCGCAGATACGCAGTATTTT. As protein: CASSLGAGLGADTQYF.

The J gene is TRBJ1-4, the V gene TRBV7-6; 9 nucleotides align to TRBD1. Unmatched junction bases numbered 3, after V lost 2 bases and J lost 5 bases. Germline V gene lookup returns CDR1 SGHVS and CDR2 FNYEAQ. This CDR3 has 15 amino acids. This CDR3 is CASSLSGTGNEKLFF. DNA of the CDR3: TGTGCCAGCAGCTTATCGGGGACAGGGAATGAAAAACTGTTTTTT.

CDR3 sequence: CASSLTTGLGNQPQHF. CDR3 sequence (DNA): TGTGCCAGCAGCTTAACTACAGGGTTGGGCAATCAGCCCCAGCATTTT. The chain carries TRBV5-6 and TRBJ1-5; a possible D gene is TRBD1 (6 bases). Trimming took off 2 bases at V and 2 bases at J, with 14 bases between the two ends. The CDR3 consists of 16 residues. Germline V lookup: CDR1 SGHDT, CDR2 YYEEEE.